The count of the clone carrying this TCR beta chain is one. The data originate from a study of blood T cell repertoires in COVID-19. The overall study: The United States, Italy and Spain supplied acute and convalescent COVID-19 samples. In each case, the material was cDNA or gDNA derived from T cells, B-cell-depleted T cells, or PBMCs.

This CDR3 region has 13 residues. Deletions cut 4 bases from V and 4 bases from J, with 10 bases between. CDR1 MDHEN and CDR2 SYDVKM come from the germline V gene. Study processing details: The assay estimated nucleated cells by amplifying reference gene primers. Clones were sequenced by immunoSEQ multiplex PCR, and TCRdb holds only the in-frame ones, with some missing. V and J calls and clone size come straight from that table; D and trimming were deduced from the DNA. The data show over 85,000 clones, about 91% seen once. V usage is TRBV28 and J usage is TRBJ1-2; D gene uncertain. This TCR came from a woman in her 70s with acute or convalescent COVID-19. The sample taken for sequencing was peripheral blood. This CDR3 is CASSYNSRYGYTF. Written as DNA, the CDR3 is TGTGCCAGCAGTTATAACAGCCGCTATGGCTACACCTTC.